Below are 32 T cell receptor beta chains sequenced from a single sample in a study of siplizumab effects on memory and regulatory T cells. Assay used: immunoSEQ multiplex PCR; TCRdb lists only in-frame clones, some missing. The sample contains 85,000 to 120,000 clones, about 90% of which appear only once. Source material: CD4+ T cells sorted from blood. These TCRs come from a human donor in good health.

This chain joins TRBV6-1 and TRBJ1-4, with D maybe TRBD1 (5 bases). Germline V gene data show CDR1 as MNHNS and CDR2 as SASEGT. There are 15 residues in the CDR3. V was trimmed by 10 bases and J by 0 bases, leaving 15 bases between them. This chain's CDR3 is CAISGRPATNEKLFF. For the CDR3, the DNA is TGTGCCATCTCGGGACGTCCTGCAACTAATGAAAAACTGTTTTTT.

This clone has a single count. J is TRBJ1-1 and V is TRBV19; tentative D call: TRBD1 (5 bases). The length of the CDR3 is 16 residues. The germline gives CDR1 LNHDA, CDR2 SQIVND (reference sequence). Trimming stripped 2 bases from V and 1 base from J, with 14 bases between. The CDR3 sequence: CASSINLGPRNTEAFF. CDR3 in DNA: TGTGCCAGTAGTATAAATTTGGGACCGAGGAACACTGAAGCTTTCTTT. Full variable domain (missing parts from reference TRBV19 and TRBJ1-1): DGGITQSPKYLFRKEGQNVTLSCEQNLNHDAMYWYRQDPGQGLRLIYYSQIVNDFQKGDIAEGYSVSREKKESFPLTVTSAQKNPTAFYLCASSINLGPRNTEAFFGQGTRLTVV.

The chain has TRBV7-3 and TRBJ1-2, with D unresolved. Germline V CDR1 and CDR2: SGHTA, FQGTGA. This CDR3 has 13 residues. The V gene lost 5 bases and the J gene lost 6 bases, with 13 bases spanning the gap. In DNA form, the CDR3 reads TGTGCCAGCAGCCCAAATGGAGGCGATGGCTACACCTTC. As protein: CASSPNGGDGYTF.

This chain uses TRBV28 with TRBJ2-3, with D perhaps matching TRBD2 (6 bases). V was shortened by 8 bases and J by 6 bases, with 15 bases between the two germline ends. From germline, CDR1 is MDHEN and CDR2 SYDVKM. The CDR3 loop spans 13 amino acids. Written as DNA, the CDR3 is TGTGCCAGCCACGGGACTCCTAAGGATACGCAGTATTTT. It yields the protein CASHGTPKDTQYF.

The chain links TRBV9 to TRBJ2-1; maybe TRBD1 (6 bases). The ends were cut back, 2 bases at V and 5 bases at J, with 8 bases in the middle. Germline loops: CDR1 SGDLS, CDR2 YYNGEE. There are 13 residues in the CDR3. For the CDR3, the DNA is TGTGCCAGCAGCGTTAGGGACAACAATGAGCAGTTCTTC. It codes for CASSVRDNNEQFF.

This chain joins TRBV28 and TRBJ2-2; maybe TRBD1 (5 bases). Per the germline V gene, CDR1 is MDHEN and CDR2 is SYDVKM. V lost 1 base and J 2 bases, leaving 14 bases between the germline ends. This CDR3 comprises 17 residues. The CDR3 is CASSLFRAHDNTGELFF. Written as DNA, the CDR3 is TGTGCCAGCAGTTTATTCAGGGCCCATGATAACACCGGGGAGCTGTTTTTT.

The gene calls are TRBV27 and TRBJ2-3; the D gene is possibly TRBD2 (6 bases). The CDR3 contains 16 residues. Germline V gene lookup returns CDR1 MNHEY and CDR2 SMNVEV (reference sequence). V was trimmed by 2 bases and J by 5 bases, leaving 17 bases between them. For the CDR3, the DNA is TGTGCCAGCAGTTTAGTTAGCGGAACGTTTGGAGATACGCAGTATTTT. Its translation: CASSLVSGTFGDTQYF.

Only one count was recorded for this clone. The genes are TRBV2 and TRBJ1-5; no clear D gene. Trimming took 2 bases from V and 1 from J, leaving 9 bases between them. Germline V lookup: CDR1 SNHLY, CDR2 FYNNEI. CDR3 size: 15 residues. CDR3 in DNA: TGTGCCAGCAGTGAATCGGGTGGGAGCAATCAGCCCCAGCATTTT. This codes for CASSESGGSNQPQHF. Using reference TRBV2 and TRBJ1-5 for the parts outside the CDR3, the full variable domain is EPEVTQTPSHQVTQMGQEVILRCVPISNHLYFYWYRQILGQKVEFLVSFYNNEISEKSEIFDDQFSVERPDGSNFTLKIRSTKLEDSAMYFCASSESGGSNQPQHFGDGTRLSIL.

This clone was picked up one time. This chain uses TRBV5-5 with TRBJ2-2; possible D gene TRBD1, 5 bases. CDR1 is SGHKS, CDR2 YYEKEE, per germline (reference sequence). Trimming took off 0 bases at V and 3 bases at J, with 9 bases between the two ends. CDR3 length: 15 residues. Written as DNA, the CDR3 is TGTGCCAGCAGCTTGGCCAGGGCTTACACCGGGGAGCTGTTTTTT. As protein: CASSLARAYTGELFF.

Comments on this clone: Other DNA sequences within the sample encode an identical CDR3. The chain employs TRBV18 and TRBJ2-5; D is ambiguous. CDR3 length: 12 amino acids. Germline V lookup: CDR1 KGHSH, CDR2 LQKENI. Trimming shortened V by 5 bases and J by 3 bases, and 7 bases separated the two germline ends. In nucleotides, the CDR3 is TGTGCCAGCTCAGGGGAAGAAGAGACCCAGTACTTC. Its translation is CASSGEEETQYF.

The V call is TRBV19, the J call TRBJ2-2, with D possibly TRBD2 on 6 matching bases. Germline values: CDR1 LNHDA, CDR2 SQIVND (reference sequence). V shed 11 bases and J shed 5 bases, with 9 bases lying between them. The CDR3 sequence is 11 residues long. CDR3 sequence reads: CAGGVTGELFF. The CDR3 DNA is TGTGCCGGAGGGGTGACCGGGGAGCTGTTTTTT.

V is TRBV19 and J is TRBJ2-1; TRBD1 agrees at 7 bases. There are 15 residues in the CDR3. Losses at the gene ends were 0 bases for V and 4 bases for J; bases not matched to a gene: 3. Germline V gene lookup returns CDR1 LNHDA and CDR2 SQIVND (reference sequence). In DNA, the CDR3 is TGTGCCAGTAGTATAGAACGGACAGGTTACAATGAGCAGTTCTTC. Its protein is CASSIERTGYNEQFF.

The chain couples TRBV14 to TRBJ2-6, with 8 bases matching TRBD2. V shed 3 bases, J shed 4 bases, and the junction held 5 bases outside the gene matches. Germline V gene lookup returns CDR1 SGHDN and CDR2 FVKESK. CDR3 size: 16 residues. The CDR3 nucleotides are TGTGCCAGCAGCCAGCGAGCGGGAGTAGGGGCCAACGTCCTGACTTTC. Translation gives CASSQRAGVGANVLTF.

The chain joins TRBV19 to TRBJ2-7; 10 nucleotides line up with TRBD1. The junction had 5 bases not matched to a gene; V was cut back by 3 bases and J by 6 bases. The germline gives CDR1 LNHDA, CDR2 SQIVND (reference sequence). CDR3 length: 14 residues. The CDR3 loop reads CASSMGQGISEQYF. Written as DNA, the CDR3 is TGTGCCAGTAGTATGGGACAGGGGATCAGCGAGCAGTACTTC.

V and J are TRBV28 and TRBJ2-7; 11 bases agree with TRBD1. This CDR3 is 15 amino acids long. The V and J ends lost 7 bases and 4 bases, in that order; junction bases with no gene match: 9. The germline V gene has CDR1 MDHEN and CDR2 SYDVKM. In DNA, the CDR3 is TGTGCCAGCACTATTCGGACAGGGGGCTTTTACGAGCAGTACTTC. Protein sequence: CASTIRTGGFYEQYF.

The rearrangement joins TRBV18 to TRBJ2-3; D is ambiguous. Germline V gene lookup returns CDR1 KGHSH and CDR2 LQKENI. V was clipped by 0 bases and J by 2 bases, with 6 bases between them. The CDR3 loop spans 14 amino acids. The CDR3 coding sequence is TGTGCCAGCTCACCACCGTATAACACAGATACGCAGTATTTT. It encodes CASSPPYNTDTQYF.

This chain connects TRBV6-5 to TRBJ1-1; D is perhaps TRBD1 (6 bases). The CDR3 contains 14 residues. Between the trimmed V and J ends, which lost 6 bases and 1 base, there was a span of 12 bases. CDR1 MNHEY and CDR2 SVGAGI come from the germline V gene. For the CDR3, the DNA is TGTGCCAGCAGGGACAGTTCTTCGAACACTGAAGCTTTCTTT. Residues: CASRDSSSNTEAFF.

This clone was counted only a few times. The chain couples TRBV30 to TRBJ2-1, with D maybe TRBD1 (5 bases). The V gene lost 5 bases and the J gene lost 5 bases, with 10 bases spanning the gap. CDR1 GTSNPN and CDR2 SVGIG come from the germline V gene (reference sequence). CDR3 length: 12 amino acids. In DNA form, the CDR3 reads TGTGCCTGGGAGACAGTAAACAATGAGCAGTTCTTC. The encoded protein is CAWETVNNEQFF.

The J gene is TRBJ2-7, the V gene TRBV14; possible D gene TRBD1, 5 bases. V shed 4 bases and J shed 0 bases, with 10 bases lying between them. The CDR3 is made up of 14 amino acids. Germline CDR1 reads SGHDN; CDR2 reads FVKESK. The CDR3, as DNA: TGTGCCAGCAGCCTGGGTGGGGCCTCCTACGAGCAGTACTTC. It encodes CASSLGGASYEQYF.

The chain carries TRBV7-2 and TRBJ2-7, with 7 bases fitting TRBD2. V trimming: 5 bases; J trimming: 2 bases; junction bases outside the gene matches: 9. The CDR3 loop spans 15 amino acids. Germline CDR1 and CDR2: SGHTA and FQGNSA. This CDR3 is CASSPGLSPTYEQYF. CDR3 in DNA: TGTGCCAGCAGCCCGGGACTATCCCCGACCTACGAGCAGTACTTC.

V is TRBV7-2 and J is TRBJ2-5, with 8 positions matching TRBD1. The ends lost 4 bases at V and 6 bases at J; junction bases unmatched: 10. The germline CDR1 and CDR2 sequences are SGHTA and FQGNSA. There are 15 residues in the CDR3. This chain's CDR3 is CASSSGGPKGKTQYF. CDR3 DNA: TGTGCCAGCAGCTCAGGGGGCCCAAAAGGAAAGACCCAGTACTTC.

The chain carries TRBV6-5 and TRBJ2-1, with TRBD2 identical over 9 bases. V was clipped by 7 bases and J by 4 bases; unmatched bases: 5. This CDR3 contains 14 residues. Germline CDR1 is MNHEY and CDR2 is SVGAGI. CDR3 bases: TGTGCCAGCAAAGGGCGGGAGGGGTACAATGAGCAGTTCTTC. Translation: CASKGREGYNEQFF.

This chain connects TRBV2 to TRBJ2-5; tentative D call: TRBD2 (6 bases). Germline V gene lookup returns CDR1 SNHLY and CDR2 FYNNEI. V lost 6 bases and J 0 bases, leaving 14 bases between the germline ends. The CDR3 has 15 residues. CDR3 residues: CASRTGVGYQETQYF. The CDR3 nucleotides are TGTGCCAGCAGGACGGGGGTTGGGTACCAAGAGACCCAGTACTTC.

The rearrangement uses TRBV6-1 and TRBJ2-5; 9 positions match TRBD1. V was pared by 8 bases and J by 6 bases, with 4 bases of the junction left unmatched. The CDR3 loop spans 12 amino acids. Germline V gene lookup returns CDR1 MNHNS and CDR2 SASEGT. The CDR3 protein is CASQDRGQTQYF. CDR3 bases: TGTGCCAGCCAGGACAGGGGACAGACCCAGTACTTC.

This chain links TRBV7-9 with TRBJ2-7, with 7 bases matching TRBD2. This CDR3 is built from 18 residues. CDR1 and CDR2 from the germline V gene are SEHNR and FQNEAQ (reference sequence). V gave up 5 bases and J gave up 1 base; unmatched junction bases: 17. The CDR3 nucleotides are TGTGCCAGCAGCACTAGCGTAGGGTTGAGCGGGGAATCCTACGAGCAGTACTTC. It is translated as CASSTSVGLSGESYEQYF.

The chain is built from TRBV11-3 and TRBJ1-1, with TRBD1 matching 7 bases. In germline, CDR1 is SGHNT, CDR2 YENEEA. The CDR3 consists of 14 residues. Unmatched junction bases numbered 5, after V lost 3 bases and J lost 4 bases. The CDR3 is CASSFGTAGTEAFF. DNA of the CDR3: TGTGCCAGCAGCTTCGGGACAGCAGGCACTGAAGCTTTCTTT.

J is TRBJ2-7 and V is TRBV6-6; D is tentatively TRBD1 or TRBD2 (5 bases each). CDR3 length equals 15 residues. V was trimmed by 4 bases and J by 5 bases, leaving 18 bases between them. Germline loops: CDR1 MNHNY, CDR2 SVGAGI (reference sequence). CDR3 protein: CASSSSGTPMDEQYF. The CDR3 coding sequence is TGTGCCAGCAGTTCTTCCGGGACCCCCATGGACGAGCAGTACTTC.

The chain has TRBV7-9 and TRBJ1-1, with 8 bases matching TRBD1. Germline V gene data show CDR1 as SEHNR and CDR2 as FQNEAQ (reference sequence). The CDR3 length is 15 residues. V was clipped by 1 base and J by 1 base; unmatched bases: 2. As DNA, the CDR3 is TGTGCCAGCAGCTTAGTAGGGACAGGGAACACTGAAGCTTTCTTT. Translated, it gives CASSLVGTGNTEAFF.

The J gene is TRBJ2-2, the V gene TRBV5-1, with 7 bases matching TRBD1. Germline CDR1 and CDR2: SGHRS and YFSETQ. The V gene end was trimmed by 0 bases and the J gene end by 6 bases; junction bases not matched to a gene: 8. The CDR3 spans 16 residues. The CDR3 DNA reads TGCGCCAGCAGCTTGGGTCCACTCCAGGGGGCCGGGGAGCTGTTTTTT. Residues: CASSLGPLQGAGELFF.

Here the CDR3 reads CASSEQALSYEQYF. The CDR3 DNA reads TGTGCCAGCAGTGAACAAGCACTCTCCTACGAGCAGTACTTC. The V and J genes are TRBV2 and TRBJ2-7; no clear D. This CDR3 spans 14 amino acids. Trimming shortened V by 2 bases and J by 0 bases, and 8 bases separated the two germline ends. CDR1 and CDR2 (germline): SNHLY, FYNNEI. Based on the CDR3 plus reference TRBV2 and TRBJ2-7, the full variable domain is EPEVTQTPSHQVTQMGQEVILRCVPISNHLYFYWYRQILGQKVEFLVSFYNNEISEKSEIFDDQFSVERPDGSNFTLKIRSTKLEDSAMYFCASSEQALSYEQYFGPGTRLTVT.

This clone was observed a single time. This CDR3 is CASSPGTSGYNEQFF. The CDR3 nucleotides are TGTGCCAGCAGCCCCGGGACTAGCGGGTACAATGAGCAGTTCTTC. The J gene is TRBJ2-1, the V gene TRBV25-1; TRBD2 matches at 12 bases. Germline V gene sequence: CDR1 MGHDK, CDR2 SYGVNS. CDR3 size: 15 residues. The junction had 4 bases not matched to a gene; V was cut back by 6 bases and J by 4 bases.

This chain connects TRBV5-1 to TRBJ2-7, with 7 bases that match TRBD1. V lost 5 bases and J lost 7; bases outside the gene matches: 12. This CDR3 comprises 14 residues. From germline, CDR1 is SGHRS and CDR2 YFSETQ. The CDR3 loop reads CASRRDSALREQYF. The CDR3 DNA follows: TGCGCCAGCAGAAGGGACAGCGCGTTAAGGGAGCAGTACTTC.